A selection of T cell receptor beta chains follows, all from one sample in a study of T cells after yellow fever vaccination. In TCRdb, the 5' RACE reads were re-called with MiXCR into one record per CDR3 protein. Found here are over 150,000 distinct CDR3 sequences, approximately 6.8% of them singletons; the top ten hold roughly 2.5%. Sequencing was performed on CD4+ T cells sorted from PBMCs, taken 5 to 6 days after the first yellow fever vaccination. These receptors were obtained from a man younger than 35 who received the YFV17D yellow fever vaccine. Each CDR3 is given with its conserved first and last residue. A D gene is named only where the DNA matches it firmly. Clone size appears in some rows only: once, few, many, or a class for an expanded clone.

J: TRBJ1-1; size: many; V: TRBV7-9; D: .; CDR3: CASSYPGHLNTEAFF; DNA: TGTGCCAGCAGCTACCCAGGACACCTGAACACTGAAGCTTTCTTT
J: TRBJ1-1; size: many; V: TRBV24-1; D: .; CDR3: CATSEHRNTEAFF; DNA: TGTGCCACCAGTGAACACAGGAACACTGAAGCTTTCTTT
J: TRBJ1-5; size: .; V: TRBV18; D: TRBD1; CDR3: CASSPGQAENQPQHF; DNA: TGTGCCAGCTCACCGGGACAGGCCGAGAATCAGCCCCAGCATTTT
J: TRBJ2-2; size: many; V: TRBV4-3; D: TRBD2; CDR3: CASGDLAGVDTGELFF; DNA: TGCGCCAGCGGAGATCTAGCGGGGGTTGACACCGGGGAGCTGTTTTTT
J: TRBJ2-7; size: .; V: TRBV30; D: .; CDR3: CAWSVPGARDEQYF; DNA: TGTGCCTGGAGTGTCCCGGGGGCAAGGGACGAGCAGTACTTC
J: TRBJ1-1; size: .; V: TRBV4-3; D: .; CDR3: CASSQGGLESDTEAFF; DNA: TGCGCCAGCAGCCAAGGTGGGTTGGAGTCAGACACTGAAGCTTTCTTT
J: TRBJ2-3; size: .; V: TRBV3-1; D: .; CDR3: CASSRRGGQDYTDTQYF; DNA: TGTGCCAGCAGCCGACGGGGGGGACAGGACTACACAGATACGCAGTATTTT
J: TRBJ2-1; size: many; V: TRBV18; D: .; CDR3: CASSPSRNEQFF; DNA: TGTGCCAGCTCACCATCCCGCAATGAGCAGTTCTTC
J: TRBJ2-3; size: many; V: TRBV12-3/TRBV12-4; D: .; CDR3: CASTTALGGTDTQYF; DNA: TGTGCCAGCACGACAGCTTTGGGGGGCACAGATACGCAGTATTTT
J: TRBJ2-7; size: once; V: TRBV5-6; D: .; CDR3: CASRQGYPSYEQYF; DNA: TGTGCCAGCAGACAGGGATACCCCTCCTACGAGCAGTACTTC
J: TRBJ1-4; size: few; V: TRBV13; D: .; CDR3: CASSLGQAGEKLFF; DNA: TGTGCCAGCAGCTTAGGGCAGGCCGGTGAAAAACTGTTTTTT
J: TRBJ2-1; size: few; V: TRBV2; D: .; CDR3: CASSERQVNYNEQFF; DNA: TGTGCCAGCAGTGAAAGACAGGTGAACTACAATGAGCAGTTCTTC
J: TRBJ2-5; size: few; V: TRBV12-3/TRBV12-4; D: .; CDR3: CASSWRSGQETQYF; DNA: TGTGCCAGCAGTTGGAGGTCGGGTCAAGAGACCCAGTACTTC
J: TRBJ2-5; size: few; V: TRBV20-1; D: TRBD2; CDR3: CSAYGGRQETQYF; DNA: TGCAGTGCTTACGGGGGGAGACAAGAGACCCAGTACTTC
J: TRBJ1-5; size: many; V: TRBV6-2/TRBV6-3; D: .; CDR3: CASSPRGGPQHF; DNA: TGTGCCAGCAGCCCACGGGGTGGGCCCCAGCATTTT
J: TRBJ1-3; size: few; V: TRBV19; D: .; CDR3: CASRIRHSGNTIYF; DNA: TGTGCCAGTAGGATACGACATTCTGGAAACACCATATATTTT
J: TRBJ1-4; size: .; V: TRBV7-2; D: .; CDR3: CASSPGTLGEKLFF; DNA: TGTGCCAGCAGCCCCGGGACCCTAGGGGAAAAACTGTTTTTT
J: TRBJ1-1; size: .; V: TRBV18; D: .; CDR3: CASSPRRDTEAFF; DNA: TGTGCCAGCTCACCACGCAGGGACACTGAAGCTTTCTTT
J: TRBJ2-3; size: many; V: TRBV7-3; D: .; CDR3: CASSLLNTDTQYF; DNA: TGTGCCAGCAGCTTACTAAACACAGATACGCAGTATTTT
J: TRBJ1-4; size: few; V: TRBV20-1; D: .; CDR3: CSARDRTGKFYEKLFF; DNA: TGCAGTGCTAGAGACCGCACAGGGAAATTTTATGAAAAACTGTTTTTT
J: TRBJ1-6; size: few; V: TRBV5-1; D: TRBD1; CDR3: CASSFQTGTNSPLHF; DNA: TGCGCCAGCAGCTTTCAGACAGGGACAAATTCACCCCTCCACTTT
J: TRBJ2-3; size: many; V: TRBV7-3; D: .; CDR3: CASSFSSDPADTQYF; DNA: TGTGCCAGCAGCTTCTCATCAGATCCGGCCGATACGCAGTATTTT
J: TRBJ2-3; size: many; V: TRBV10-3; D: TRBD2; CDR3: CAITPRGGSTDTQYF; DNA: TGTGCCATCACCCCACGGGGGGGGAGCACAGATACGCAGTATTTT
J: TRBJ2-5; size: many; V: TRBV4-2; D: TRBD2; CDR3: CASSLKLAQKETQYF; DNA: TGTGCCAGCAGCCTAAAACTAGCGCAGAAAGAGACCCAGTACTTC
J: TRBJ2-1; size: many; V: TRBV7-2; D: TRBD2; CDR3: CASSKAGGEQFF; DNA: TGTGCCAGCAGCAAAGCGGGGGGGGAGCAGTTCTTC
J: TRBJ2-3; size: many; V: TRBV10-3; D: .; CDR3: CATSQGGPTDTQYF; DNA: TGTGCCACCAGTCAAGGGGGGCCCACAGATACGCAGTATTTT
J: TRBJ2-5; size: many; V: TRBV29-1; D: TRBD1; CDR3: CSVNQGVNQETQYF; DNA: TGCAGCGTTAATCAGGGGGTGAACCAAGAGACCCAGTACTTC
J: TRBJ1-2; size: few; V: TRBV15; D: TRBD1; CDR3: CATSRDLGTRQGGHGYTF; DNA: TGTGCCACCAGCAGAGATCTTGGAACTCGACAGGGTGGTCATGGCTACACCTTC
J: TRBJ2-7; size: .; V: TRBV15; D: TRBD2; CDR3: CATGTGTSGYEQYF; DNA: TGTGCCACCGGAACCGGGACTAGCGGCTACGAGCAGTACTTC
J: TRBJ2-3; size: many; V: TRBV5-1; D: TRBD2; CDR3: CASTPTPGGADTQYF; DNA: TGCGCCAGCACCCCAACGCCGGGGGGTGCAGATACGCAGTATTTT
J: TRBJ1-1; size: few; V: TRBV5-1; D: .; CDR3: CASSSQGGNTEAFF; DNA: TGCGCCAGCAGCTCACAGGGCGGGAACACTGAAGCTTTCTTT
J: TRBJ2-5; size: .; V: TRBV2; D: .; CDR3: CASSELEGETQYF; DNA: TGTGCCAGCAGTGAATTGGAGGGAGAGACCCAGTACTTC
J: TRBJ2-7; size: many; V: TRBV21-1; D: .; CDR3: CASSNLSDRLYEQYF; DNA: TGTGCCAGCAGCAACCTTTCTGACAGACTCTACGAGCAGTACTTC
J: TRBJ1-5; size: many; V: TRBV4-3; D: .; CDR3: CASSQVHSNQPQHF; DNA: TGCGCCAGCAGCCAAGTTCATAGCAATCAGCCCCAGCATTTT
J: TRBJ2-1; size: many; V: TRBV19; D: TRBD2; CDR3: CASSIVTSGAYNEQFF; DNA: TGTGCCAGTAGTATCGTCACTAGCGGGGCCTACAATGAGCAGTTCTTC
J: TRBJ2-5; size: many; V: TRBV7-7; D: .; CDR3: CASSFGQPGGTQYF; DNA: TGTGCCAGCAGCTTCGGACAGCCTGGCGGGACCCAGTACTTC
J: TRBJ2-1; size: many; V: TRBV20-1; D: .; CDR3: CSARSSGGLEQFF; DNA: TGCAGTGCTAGGTCTTCCGGGGGGCTTGAGCAGTTCTTC
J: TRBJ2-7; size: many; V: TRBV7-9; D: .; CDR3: CASSPRASYEQYF; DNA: TGTGCCAGCAGCCCCAGGGCCTCCTACGAGCAGTACTTC
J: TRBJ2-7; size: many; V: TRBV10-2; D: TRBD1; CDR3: CASSAPGQGVSYEQYF; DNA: TGCGCCAGCAGTGCCCCCGGACAGGGGGTTTCCTACGAGCAGTACTTC
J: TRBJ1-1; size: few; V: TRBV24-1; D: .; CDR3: CATSRTGTEAFF; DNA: TGTGCCACCAGTCGCACGGGCACTGAAGCTTTCTTT
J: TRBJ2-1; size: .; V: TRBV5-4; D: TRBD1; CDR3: CASSPPGQGAINEQFF; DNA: TGTGCCAGCAGCCCCCCCGGGCAGGGGGCGATCAATGAGCAGTTCTTC
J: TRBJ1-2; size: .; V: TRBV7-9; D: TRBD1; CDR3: CASSLTSGQGDYGYTF; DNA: TGTGCCAGCAGCCTCACCTCGGGACAGGGGGACTATGGCTACACCTTC
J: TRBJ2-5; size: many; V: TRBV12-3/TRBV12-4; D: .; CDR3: CASSGLQETQYF; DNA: TGTGCCAGTTCAGGCCTCCAAGAGACCCAGTACTTC
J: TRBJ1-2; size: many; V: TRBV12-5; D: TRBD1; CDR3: CASGWGQLDGYTF; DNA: TGTGCTAGTGGTTGGGGACAGCTCGATGGCTACACCTTC
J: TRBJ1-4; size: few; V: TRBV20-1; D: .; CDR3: CAWEGGANEKLFF; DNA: TGCGCGTGGGAGGGTGGGGCTAATGAAAAACTGTTTTTT
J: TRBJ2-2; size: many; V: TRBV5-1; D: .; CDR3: CASKDLGAKTGELFF; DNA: TGCGCCAGCAAAGATCTGGGGGCGAAAACCGGGGAGCTGTTTTTT
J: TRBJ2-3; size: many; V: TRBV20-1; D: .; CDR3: CSARQSTDTQYF; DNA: TGCAGTGCCCGACAGAGCACAGATACGCAGTATTTT
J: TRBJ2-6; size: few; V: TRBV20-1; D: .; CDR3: CSARDRRGETGANVLTF; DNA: TGCAGTGCTAGAGATCGGAGGGGAGAAACTGGGGCCAACGTCCTGACTTTC
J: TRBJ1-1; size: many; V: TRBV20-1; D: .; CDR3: CSARRAFDTEAFF; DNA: TGCAGTGCTAGACGGGCGTTCGACACTGAAGCTTTCTTT
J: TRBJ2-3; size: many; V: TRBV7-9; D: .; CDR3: CASSFSSDADTQYF; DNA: TGTGCCAGCAGCTTTTCTAGCGACGCAGATACGCAGTATTTT
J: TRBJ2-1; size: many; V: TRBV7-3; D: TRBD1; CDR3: CASSPQGAYNEQFF; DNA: TGTGCCAGCAGCCCACAGGGGGCCTACAATGAGCAGTTCTTC
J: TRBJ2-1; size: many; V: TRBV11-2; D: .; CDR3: CASTRGRLDGKNEQFF; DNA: TGTGCCAGCACCCGAGGGAGGTTAGATGGAAAAAATGAGCAGTTCTTC
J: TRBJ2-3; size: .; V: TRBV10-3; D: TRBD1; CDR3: CAITPGQGTSTDTQYF; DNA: TGTGCCATCACCCCGGGACAGGGGACTAGCACAGATACGCAGTATTTT
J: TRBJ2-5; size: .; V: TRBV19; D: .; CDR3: CASSISVRRETQYF; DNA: TGTGCCAGTAGTATCAGTGTCCGGCGAGAGACCCAGTACTTC
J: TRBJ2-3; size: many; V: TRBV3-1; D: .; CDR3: CASSRTSQDTQYF; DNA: TGTGCCAGCAGCCGTACTTCACAGGATACGCAGTATTTT
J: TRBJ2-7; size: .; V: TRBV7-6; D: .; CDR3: CASSIQSFGVEQYF; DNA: TGTGCCAGCAGCATACAGTCATTTGGGGTCGAGCAGTACTTC
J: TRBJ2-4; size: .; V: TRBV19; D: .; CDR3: CASSTQGWGSAKNIQYF; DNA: TGTGCCAGTAGTACCCAAGGGTGGGGGTCAGCCAAAAACATTCAGTACTTC